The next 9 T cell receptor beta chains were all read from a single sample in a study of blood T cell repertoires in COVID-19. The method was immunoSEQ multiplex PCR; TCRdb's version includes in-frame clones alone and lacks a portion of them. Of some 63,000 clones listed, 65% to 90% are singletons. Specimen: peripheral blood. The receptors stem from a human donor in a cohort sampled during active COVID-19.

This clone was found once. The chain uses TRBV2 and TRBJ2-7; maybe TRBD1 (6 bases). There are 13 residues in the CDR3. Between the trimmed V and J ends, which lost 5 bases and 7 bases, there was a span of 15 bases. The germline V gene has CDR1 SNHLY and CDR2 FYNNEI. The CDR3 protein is CASSPGHLGEQYF. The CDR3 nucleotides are TGTGCCAGCAGTCCGGGACACCTAGGAGAGCAGTACTTC.

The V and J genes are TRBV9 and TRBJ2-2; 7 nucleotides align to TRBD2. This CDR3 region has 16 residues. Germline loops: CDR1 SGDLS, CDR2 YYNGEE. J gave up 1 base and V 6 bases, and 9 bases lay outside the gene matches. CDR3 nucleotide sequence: TGTGCCAGCACCATGGGCGGACTAGGGAACACCGGGGAGCTGTTTTTT. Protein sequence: CASTMGGLGNTGELFF.

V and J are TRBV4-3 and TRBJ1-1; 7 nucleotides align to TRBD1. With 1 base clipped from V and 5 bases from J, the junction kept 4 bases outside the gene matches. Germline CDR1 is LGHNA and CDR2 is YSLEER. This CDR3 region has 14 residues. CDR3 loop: CASSQVRGRTEAFF. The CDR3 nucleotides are TGCGCCAGCAGCCAAGTGAGGGGGCGGACTGAAGCTTTCTTT.

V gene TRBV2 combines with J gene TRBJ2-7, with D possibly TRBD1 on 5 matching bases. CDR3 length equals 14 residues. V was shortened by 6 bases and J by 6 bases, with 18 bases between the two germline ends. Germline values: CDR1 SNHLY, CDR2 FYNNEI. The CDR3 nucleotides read TGTGCCAGCAGAACCACCGCAGGGTCTCGCGAGCAGTACTTC. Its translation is CASRTTAGSREQYF.

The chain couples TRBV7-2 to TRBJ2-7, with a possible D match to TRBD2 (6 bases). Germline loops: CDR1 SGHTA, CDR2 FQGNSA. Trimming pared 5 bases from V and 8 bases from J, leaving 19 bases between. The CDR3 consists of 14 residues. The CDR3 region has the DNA TGTGCCAGCAGCGTATCCCAGAGTGGAGGGAAGCAGTACTTC. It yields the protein CASSVSQSGGKQYF.

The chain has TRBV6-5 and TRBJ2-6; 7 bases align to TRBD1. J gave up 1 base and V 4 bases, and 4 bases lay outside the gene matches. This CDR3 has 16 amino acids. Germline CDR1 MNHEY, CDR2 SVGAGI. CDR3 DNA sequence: TGTGCCAGCAGTTTTAGGGGGCCATCTGGGGCCAACGTCCTGACTTTC. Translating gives CASSFRGPSGANVLTF.

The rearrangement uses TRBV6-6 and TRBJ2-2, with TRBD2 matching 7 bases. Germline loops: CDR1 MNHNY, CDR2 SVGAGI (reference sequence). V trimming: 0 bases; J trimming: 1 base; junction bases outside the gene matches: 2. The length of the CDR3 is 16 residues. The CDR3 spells CASSYSGTKNTGELFF. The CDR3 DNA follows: TGTGCCAGCAGTTACTCCGGGACTAAGAACACCGGGGAGCTGTTTTTT.

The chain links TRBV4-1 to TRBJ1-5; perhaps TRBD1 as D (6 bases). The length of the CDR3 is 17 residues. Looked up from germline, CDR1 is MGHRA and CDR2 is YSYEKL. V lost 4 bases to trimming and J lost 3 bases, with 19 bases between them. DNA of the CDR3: TGCGCCAGCAGCCCGACCTTCTCACAGGGAAACAATCAGCCCCAGCATTTT. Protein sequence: CASSPTFSQGNNQPQHF.

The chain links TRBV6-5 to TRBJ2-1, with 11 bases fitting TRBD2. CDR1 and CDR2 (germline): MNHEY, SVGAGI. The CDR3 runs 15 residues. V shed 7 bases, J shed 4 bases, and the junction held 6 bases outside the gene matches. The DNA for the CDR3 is TGTGCCAGCAATACACTAGCGGGGGCTTACAATGAGCAGTTCTTC. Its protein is CASNTLAGAYNEQFF.